This TCR beta chain was sequenced in a study of shared clonotypes between healthy human individuals. This clone has just one count. The data were produced by immunoSEQ multiplex PCR, yet TCRdb's version contains in-frame clones alone and is incomplete. The top ten clones hold approximately 11% of a sample with about 490,000 clones, approximately 84% of them seen once. Sequencing was carried out using PBMCs. This receptor was obtained from a woman aged 40-49 years in good health. Some clones in this sample may be carry-over from other donors' samples.

DNA of the CDR3: TGTGCCACCAGCCCAGACCAAGGAGAGGCTGGAGCTTTCTTT. This translates into CATSPDQGEAGAFF. V and J are TRBV15 and TRBJ1-1; D remains ambiguous. CDR1 is LNHNV, CDR2 YYDKDF, per germline (reference sequence). The germline V and J ends were trimmed by 5 bases and 10 bases, with 20 bases remaining between them. CDR3 length equals 14 residues.